Following are 15 T cell receptor beta chains from one sample sequenced in a study of blood T cell repertoires in COVID-19. The method was immunoSEQ multiplex PCR; TCRdb's version includes in-frame clones alone and lacks a portion of them. The repertoire has more than 150,000 clones, approximately 85% of them found once; the top ten carry about 9.4%. Material: peripheral blood. Receptors were obtained from a woman older than 75 with acute or convalescent COVID-19.

The rearrangement uses TRBV3-1 (or the pseudogene TRBV3-2) and TRBJ1-1; D ambiguous. The CDR3 consists of 14 residues. Germline V gene data show CDR1 as LGHDT and CDR2 as YNNKEL (reference sequence). V was cut by 1 base and J by 5 bases, with 11 bases left in between. The CDR3 DNA sequence: TGTGCCAGCAGCCAAGTCCCGCGGGGAACTGAAGCTTTCTTT. Its protein product is CASSQVPRGTEAFF.

The V gene is TRBV20-1, the J gene TRBJ2-2; 9 bases align to TRBD2. The CDR3 runs 15 residues. J gave up 5 bases and V 3 bases, and 7 bases lay outside the gene matches. Germline loops: CDR1 DFQATT, CDR2 SNEGSKA (reference sequence). In DNA form, the CDR3 reads TGCAGTGCTAGTGCGCTAGCGGGGACAACCGGGGAGCTGTTTTTT. This codes for CSASALAGTTGELFF.

This clone was seen a few times. The V call is TRBV7-2, the J call TRBJ1-5, with 8 bases fitting TRBD1. Looked up from germline, CDR1 is SGHTA and CDR2 is FQGNSA. The CDR3 is 15 amino acids. The trim removed 5 bases at V and 0 bases at J, leaving 3 bases unmatched. In DNA form, the CDR3 reads TGTGCCAGCAGCCGGACAGGGCTTAGCAATCAGCCCCAGCATTTT. It codes for CASSRTGLSNQPQHF.

The chain combines TRBV7-2 with TRBJ1-4; 9 nucleotides agree with TRBD1. Germline-derived CDR1 and CDR2 are SGHTA and FQGNSA. The ends lost 5 bases at V and 6 bases at J; junction bases unmatched: 7. This CDR3 has 15 amino acids. DNA of the CDR3: TGTGCCAGCAGCGAAGAGGGACAGGGTTATGAAAAACTGTTTTTT. Translating gives CASSEEGQGYEKLFF.

J is TRBJ2-1 and V is TRBV5-6; perhaps TRBD2 as D (5 bases). CDR1 is SGHDT and CDR2 is YYEEEE in the germline V gene. The CDR3 is 14 residues long. The V and J ends lost 0 bases and 5 bases respectively, with 9 bases between them. The CDR3 region has the DNA TGTGCCAGCAGCTTGGGGACTCAGCACAATGAGCAGTTCTTC. This encodes CASSLGTQHNEQFF.

V gene TRBV28 combines with J gene TRBJ2-3; no definite D call. V was cut by 7 bases and J by 3 bases, with 11 bases left in between. The CDR3 sequence is 13 residues long. From germline, CDR1 is MDHEN and CDR2 SYDVKM. The CDR3 sequence is CASTFSMTDTQYF. As DNA, the CDR3 is TGTGCCAGCACTTTTTCTATGACAGATACGCAGTATTTT.

The count of this clone is one. The chain is built from TRBV5-5 and TRBJ1-1, with no clear D. Germline V gives CDR1 SGHKS, CDR2 YYEKEE (reference sequence). The CDR3 is made up of 12 amino acids. Deletions cut 3 bases from V and 5 bases from J, with 8 bases between. The CDR3 DNA follows: TGTGCCAGCAGCTCCCAGAGGACTGAAGCTTTCTTT. Encoded protein: CASSSQRTEAFF.

The CDR3 reads CASSPGQGDRNQPQHF. DNA for the CDR3: TGTGCCAGCAGCCCGGGACAGGGGGATCGCAATCAGCCCCAGCATTTT. This chain connects TRBV3-1 (or the pseudogene TRBV3-2) to TRBJ1-5, with 11 bases that match TRBD1. V shed 4 bases and J 2 bases; nucleotides not matched to a gene: 4. There are 16 residues in the CDR3. CDR1 and CDR2 from the germline V gene are LGHDT and YNNKEL (reference sequence).

V is TRBV29-1 and J is TRBJ2-4, with D possibly TRBD1 on 6 matching bases. The CDR3 covers 14 residues. CDR1 and CDR2 from the germline V gene are SQVTM and ANQGSEA. Trimming took off 4 bases at V and 1 base at J, with 11 bases between the two ends. CDR3 DNA sequence: TGCAGCGTTGTCAGTCAGGGGGCCAAAAACATTCAGTACTTC. Translation gives CSVVSQGAKNIQYF.

The V call is TRBV30, the J call TRBJ1-1, with D unclear. CDR1 is GTSNPN, CDR2 SVGIG, per germline (reference sequence). Trimming took 0 bases from V and 0 from J, leaving 14 bases between them. This CDR3 contains 16 residues. CDR3 nucleotides: TGTGCCTGGAGTGTATGGCGCGCGAGGGTGAACACTGAAGCTTTCTTT. It yields the protein CAWSVWRARVNTEAFF. The variable domain in full, completed from reference TRBV30 and TRBJ1-1, reads SQTIHQWPATLVQPVGSPLSLECTVEGTSNPNLYWYRQAAGRGLQLLFYSVGIGQISSEVPQNLSASRPQDRQFILSSKKLLLSDSGFYLCAWSVWRARVNTEAFFGQGTRLTVV.

This clone occurred once. This chain links TRBV6-2 or TRBV6-3 with TRBJ1-1; tentatively, D is TRBD1 (5 bases). This CDR3 has 16 amino acids. The germline V gene has CDR1 MNHEY and CDR2 SVGEGT. Trimming left V 6 bases short and J 0 bases short, with 17 bases between. This CDR3 reads CASSRQRPNLNTEAFF. The CDR3 DNA is TGTGCCAGCAGCCGACAGAGACCGAACTTGAACACTGAAGCTTTCTTT.

V is TRBV5-1 and J is TRBJ1-2; 7 nucleotides align to TRBD1. The CDR3 loop spans 13 amino acids. The ends lost 4 bases at V and 3 bases at J; junction bases unmatched: 3. Germline lookup yields CDR1 SGHRS and CDR2 YFSETQ. This CDR3 is CASSEQGYYGYTF. The CDR3 DNA is TGCGCCAGCAGCGAACAGGGGTACTATGGCTACACCTTC. The full variable domain, completed using reference TRBV5-1 and TRBJ1-2, is KAGVTQTPRYLIKTRGQQVTLSCSPISGHRSVSWYQQTPGQGLQFLFEYFSETQRNKGNFPGRFSGRQFSNSRSEMNVSTLELGDSALYLCASSEQGYYGYTFGSGTRLTVV.

The chain recombines TRBV30 with TRBJ2-3, with 9 bases that match TRBD1. V was clipped by 4 bases and J by 3 bases; unmatched bases: 8. Germline V CDR1 and CDR2: GTSNPN, SVGIG (reference sequence). This CDR3 spans 15 amino acids. The chain's CDR3 is CAWTLGQGRTDTQYF. The CDR3 bases are TGTGCCTGGACCTTGGGACAGGGAAGGACAGATACGCAGTATTTT.

This chain connects TRBV11-2 to TRBJ1-6; D possibly corresponds to TRBD1 (5 bases). Trimming took 3 bases from V and 2 from J, leaving 11 bases between them. Germline assignment: CDR1 SGHAT and CDR2 FQNNGV. CDR3 length: 16 residues. The CDR3 reads CASSLEGSAYNSPLHF. The CDR3 nucleotides read TGTGCCAGCAGCTTGGAGGGGAGCGCCTATAATTCACCCCTCCACTTT.

CDR3: CASSLQEKVELFF. The CDR3 DNA follows: TGTGCCAGCAGCTTACAGGAAAAGGTGGAGCTGTTTTTT. The V call is TRBV7-7, the J call TRBJ2-2; D unclear. The germline gives CDR1 SSHAT, CDR2 FNYEAQ (reference sequence). The ends were cut back, 2 bases at V and 10 bases at J, with 11 bases in the middle. The CDR3 contains 13 residues.